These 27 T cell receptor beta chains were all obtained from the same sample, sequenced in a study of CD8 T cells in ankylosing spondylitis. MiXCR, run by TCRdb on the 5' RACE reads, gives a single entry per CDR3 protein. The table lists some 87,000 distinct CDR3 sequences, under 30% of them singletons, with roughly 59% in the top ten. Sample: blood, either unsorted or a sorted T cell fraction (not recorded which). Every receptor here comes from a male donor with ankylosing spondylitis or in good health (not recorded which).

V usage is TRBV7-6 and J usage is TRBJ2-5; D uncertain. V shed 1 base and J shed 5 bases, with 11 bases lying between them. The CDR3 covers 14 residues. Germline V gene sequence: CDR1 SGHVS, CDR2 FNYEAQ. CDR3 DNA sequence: TGTGCCAGCAGCTTAGATGGCGGTTTGGAGACCCAGTACTTC. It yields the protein CASSLDGGLETQYF.

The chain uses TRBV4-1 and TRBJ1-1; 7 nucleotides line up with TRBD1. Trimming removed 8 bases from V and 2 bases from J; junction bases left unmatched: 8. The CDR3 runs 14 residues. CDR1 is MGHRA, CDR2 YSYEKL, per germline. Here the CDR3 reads CASQPTGLNTEAFF. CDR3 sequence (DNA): TGCGCCAGCCAGCCGACAGGGCTAAACACTGAAGCTTTCTTT.

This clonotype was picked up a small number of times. CDR3 protein: CASSFLAGANTGELFF. CDR3 bases: TGCGCCAGCAGCTTCCTTGCGGGGGCGAACACCGGGGAGCTGTTTTTT. The chain couples TRBV5-1 to TRBJ2-2; 7 bases map to TRBD2. Looked up from germline, CDR1 is SGHRS and CDR2 is YFSETQ. The CDR3 has 16 amino acids. Trimming at V came to 2 bases and at J to 0 bases, leaving 4 bases not matched to a gene.

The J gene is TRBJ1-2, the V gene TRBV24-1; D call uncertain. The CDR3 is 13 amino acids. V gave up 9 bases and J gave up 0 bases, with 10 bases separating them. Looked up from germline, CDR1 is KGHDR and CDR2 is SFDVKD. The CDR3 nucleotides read TGTGCCACCCAAGACGGTACTAACTATGGCTACACCTTC. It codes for CATQDGTNYGYTF.

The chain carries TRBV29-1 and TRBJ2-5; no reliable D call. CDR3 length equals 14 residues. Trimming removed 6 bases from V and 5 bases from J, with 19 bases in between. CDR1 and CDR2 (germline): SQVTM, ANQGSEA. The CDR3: CSVLKVLDRETQYF. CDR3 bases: TGCAGCGTCCTAAAAGTGCTTGACCGGGAGACCCAGTACTTC.

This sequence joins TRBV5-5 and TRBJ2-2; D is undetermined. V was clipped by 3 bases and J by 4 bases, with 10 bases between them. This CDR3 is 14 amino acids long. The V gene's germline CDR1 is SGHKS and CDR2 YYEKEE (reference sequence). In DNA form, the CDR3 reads TGTGCCAGCAGCTCAGTGCTGGGCACCGGGGAGCTGTTTTTT. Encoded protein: CASSSVLGTGELFF.

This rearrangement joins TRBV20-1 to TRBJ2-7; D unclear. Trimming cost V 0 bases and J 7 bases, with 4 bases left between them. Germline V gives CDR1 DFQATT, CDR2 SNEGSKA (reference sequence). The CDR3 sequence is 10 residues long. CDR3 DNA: TGCAGTGCTAGAGATCAGGAGCAGTACGTC. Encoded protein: CSARDQEQYV.

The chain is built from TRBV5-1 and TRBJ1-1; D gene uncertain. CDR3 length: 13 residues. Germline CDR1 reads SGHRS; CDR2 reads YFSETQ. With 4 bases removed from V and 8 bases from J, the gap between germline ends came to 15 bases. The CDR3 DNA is TGCGCCAGCAGCGGCAGGTCTCAGGTCGAAGCTTTCTTT. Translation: CASSGRSQVEAFF.

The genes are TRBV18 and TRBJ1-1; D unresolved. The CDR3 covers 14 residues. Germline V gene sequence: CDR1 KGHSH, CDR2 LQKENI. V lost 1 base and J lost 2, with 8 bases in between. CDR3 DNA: TGTGCCAGCTCACCACTCCCCGAAAACACTGAAGCTTTCTTT. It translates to CASSPLPENTEAFF.

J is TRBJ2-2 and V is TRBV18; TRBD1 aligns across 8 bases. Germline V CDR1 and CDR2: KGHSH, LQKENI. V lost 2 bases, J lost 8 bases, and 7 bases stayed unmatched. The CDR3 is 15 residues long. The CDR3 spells CASSPGSGTGGELFF. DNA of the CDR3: TGTGCCAGCTCACCAGGCTCCGGGACAGGAGGGGAGCTGTTTTTT.

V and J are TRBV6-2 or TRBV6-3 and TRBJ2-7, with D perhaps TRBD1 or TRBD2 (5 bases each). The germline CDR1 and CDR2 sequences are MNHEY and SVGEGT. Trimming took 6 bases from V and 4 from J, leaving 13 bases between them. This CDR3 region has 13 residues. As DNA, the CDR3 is TGTGCCAGCAGCGGGACCGCGATGTACGAGCAGTACTTC. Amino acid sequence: CASSGTAMYEQYF.

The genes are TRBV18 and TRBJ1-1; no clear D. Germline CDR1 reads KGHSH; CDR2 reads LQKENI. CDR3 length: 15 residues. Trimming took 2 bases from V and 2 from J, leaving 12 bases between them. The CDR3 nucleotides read TGTGCCAGCTCACCATCCTCGGCCGGAAACACTGAAGCTTTCTTT. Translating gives CASSPSSAGNTEAFF.

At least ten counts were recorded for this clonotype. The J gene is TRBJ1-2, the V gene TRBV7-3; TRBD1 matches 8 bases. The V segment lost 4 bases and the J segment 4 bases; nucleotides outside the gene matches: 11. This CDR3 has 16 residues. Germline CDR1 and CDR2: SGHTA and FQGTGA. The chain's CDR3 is CASSSGQGGLGYGYTF. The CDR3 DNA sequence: TGTGCCAGCAGCTCCGGACAGGGAGGCCTAGGCTATGGCTACACCTTC.

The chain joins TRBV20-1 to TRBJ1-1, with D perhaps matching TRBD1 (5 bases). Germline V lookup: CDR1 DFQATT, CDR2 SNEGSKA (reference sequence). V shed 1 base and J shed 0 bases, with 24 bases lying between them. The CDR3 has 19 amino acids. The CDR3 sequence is CSARASRGSGLLMNTEAFF. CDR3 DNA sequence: TGCAGTGCTAGAGCATCCCGGGGCTCGGGACTCCTCATGAACACTGAAGCTTTCTTT.

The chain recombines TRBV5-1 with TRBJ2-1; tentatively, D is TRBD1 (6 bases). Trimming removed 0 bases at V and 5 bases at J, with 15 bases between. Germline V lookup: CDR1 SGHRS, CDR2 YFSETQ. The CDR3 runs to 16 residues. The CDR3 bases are TGCGCCAGCAGCTTGGGTCCCGGACAGATCCACAATGAGCAGTTCTTC. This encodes CASSLGPGQIHNEQFF.

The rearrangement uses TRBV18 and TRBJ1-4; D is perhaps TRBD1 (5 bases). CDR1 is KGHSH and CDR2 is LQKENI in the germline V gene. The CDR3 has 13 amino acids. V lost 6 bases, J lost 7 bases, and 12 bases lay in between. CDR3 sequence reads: CASSQGLAEKLFF. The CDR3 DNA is TGTGCCAGCTCGCAGGGACTTGCTGAAAAACTGTTTTTT.

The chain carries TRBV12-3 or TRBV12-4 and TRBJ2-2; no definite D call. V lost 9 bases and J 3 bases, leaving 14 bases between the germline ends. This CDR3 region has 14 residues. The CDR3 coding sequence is TGTGCCAGAATTACGGGCTTATACACCGGGGAGCTGTTTTTT. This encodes CARITGLYTGELFF.

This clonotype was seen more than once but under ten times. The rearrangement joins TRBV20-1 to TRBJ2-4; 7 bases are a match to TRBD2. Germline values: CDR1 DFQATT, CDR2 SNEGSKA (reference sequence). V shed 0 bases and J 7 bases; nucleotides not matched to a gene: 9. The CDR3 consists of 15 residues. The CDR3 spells CSARDPAGEGNIQYF. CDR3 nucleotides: TGCAGTGCTAGAGATCCGGCGGGAGAGGGGAACATTCAGTACTTC.

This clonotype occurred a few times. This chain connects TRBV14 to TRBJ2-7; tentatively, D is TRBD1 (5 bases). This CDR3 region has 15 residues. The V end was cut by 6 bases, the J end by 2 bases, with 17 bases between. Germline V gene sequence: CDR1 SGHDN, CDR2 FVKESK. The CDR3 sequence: CASSSDSIFTYEQYF. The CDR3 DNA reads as TGTGCCAGCAGTTCAGACAGCATCTTTACCTACGAGCAGTACTTC.

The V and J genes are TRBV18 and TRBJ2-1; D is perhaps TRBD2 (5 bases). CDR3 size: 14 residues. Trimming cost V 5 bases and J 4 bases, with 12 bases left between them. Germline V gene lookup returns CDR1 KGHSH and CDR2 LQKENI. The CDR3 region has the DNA TGTGCCAGCTCAAGAGGAGGCAGATACAATGAGCAGTTCTTC. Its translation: CASSRGGRYNEQFF.

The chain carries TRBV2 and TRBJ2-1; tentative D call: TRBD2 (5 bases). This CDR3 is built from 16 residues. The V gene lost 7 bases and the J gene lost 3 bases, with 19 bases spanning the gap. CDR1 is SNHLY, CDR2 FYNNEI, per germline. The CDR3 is CASMAVESGNYNEQFF. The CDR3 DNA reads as TGTGCCAGCATGGCGGTGGAAAGCGGCAACTACAATGAGCAGTTCTTC.

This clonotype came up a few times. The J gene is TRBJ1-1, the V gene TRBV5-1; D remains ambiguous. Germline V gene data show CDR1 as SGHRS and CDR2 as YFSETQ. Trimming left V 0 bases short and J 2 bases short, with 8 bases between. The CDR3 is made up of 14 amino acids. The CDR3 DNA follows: TGCGCCAGCAGCTTGGCGGGTGATAACACTGAAGCTTTCTTT. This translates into CASSLAGDNTEAFF. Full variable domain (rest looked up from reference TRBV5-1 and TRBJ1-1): KAGVTQTPRYLIKTRGQQVTLSCSPISGHRSVSWYQQTPGQGLQFLFEYFSETQRNKGNFPGRFSGRQFSNSRSEMNVSTLELGDSALYLCASSLAGDNTEAFFGQGTRLTVV.

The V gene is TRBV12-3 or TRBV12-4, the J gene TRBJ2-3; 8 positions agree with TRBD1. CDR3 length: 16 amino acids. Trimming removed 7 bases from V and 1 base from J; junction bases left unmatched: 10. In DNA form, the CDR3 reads TGTGCCAGCAATATAGACAGGGGCGAAGGCACAGATACGCAGTATTTT. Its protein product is CASNIDRGEGTDTQYF.

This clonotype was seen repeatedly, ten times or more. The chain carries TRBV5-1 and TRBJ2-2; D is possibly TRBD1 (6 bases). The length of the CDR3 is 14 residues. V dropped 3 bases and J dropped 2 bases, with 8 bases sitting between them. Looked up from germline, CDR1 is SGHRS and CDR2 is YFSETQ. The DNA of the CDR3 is TGCGCCAGCAGCTCCGGGACAAACACCGGGGAGCTGTTTTTT. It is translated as CASSSGTNTGELFF.

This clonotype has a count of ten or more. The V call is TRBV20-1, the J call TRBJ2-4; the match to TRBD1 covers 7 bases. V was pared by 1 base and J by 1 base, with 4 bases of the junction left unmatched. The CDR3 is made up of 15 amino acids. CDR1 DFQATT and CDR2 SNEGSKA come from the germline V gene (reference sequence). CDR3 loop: CSARVPTGAKNIQYF. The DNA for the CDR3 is TGCAGTGCTAGAGTCCCGACAGGGGCCAAAAACATTCAGTACTTC.

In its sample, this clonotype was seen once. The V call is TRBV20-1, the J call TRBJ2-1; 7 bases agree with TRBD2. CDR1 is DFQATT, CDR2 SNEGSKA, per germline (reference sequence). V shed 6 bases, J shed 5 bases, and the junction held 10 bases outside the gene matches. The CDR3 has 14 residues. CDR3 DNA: TGCAGTGCGGGTCAAGGGACTACTGACAATGAGCAGTTCTTC. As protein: CSAGQGTTDNEQFF.

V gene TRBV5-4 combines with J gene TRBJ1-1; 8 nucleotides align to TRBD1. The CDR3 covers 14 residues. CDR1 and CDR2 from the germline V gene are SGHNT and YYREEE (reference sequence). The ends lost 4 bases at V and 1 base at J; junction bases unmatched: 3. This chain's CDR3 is CASSVGTGNTEAFF. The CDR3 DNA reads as TGTGCCAGCAGCGTTGGGACAGGGAACACTGAAGCTTTCTTT.